This T cell receptor (beta chain) was sequenced in a study of lymphopenia after photon versus proton radiotherapy. Using immunoSEQ multiplex PCR, the repertoire was profiled, and TCRdb retains in-frame clones only, with some absent. The repertoire holds about 30,000 clones, with about 83% as singletons. Trimming stripped 5 bases from V and 6 bases from J, with 12 bases between. There are 13 residues in the CDR3. CDR1 is SGHNT and CDR2 is YENEEA in the germline V gene. Note on this clone: Its antigen is not known.

General study findings and limits: Photon-treated patients lost naive T cells and TCR diversity; proton-treated stayed stable. After the lymphocyte nadir, photon-treated repertoires showed oligoclonal expansion, especially of CD8+ Temra cells. Better survival with proton therapy was suggested as possible, not demonstrated.

Sequenced material: peripheral blood, taken from a patient treated with proton-based radiotherapy. The chain joins TRBV11-3 to TRBJ2-3, with a possible D match to TRBD1 (6 bases). The sequence was collected from a woman aged 55-75 years with cholangiocarcinoma. Some clones in this sample may be carry-over from other donors' samples. CDR3 amino acids: CASSPGQSDTQYF. CDR3 sequence (DNA): TGTGCCAGCAGCCCCGGACAGTCCGATACGCAGTATTTT. The full variable domain, completed using reference TRBV11-3 and TRBJ2-3, is EAGVVQSPRYKIIEKKQPVAFWCNPISGHNTLYWYLQNLGQGPELLIRYENEEAVDDSQLPKDRFSAERLKGVDSTLKIQPAELGDSAVYLCASSPGQSDTQYFGPGTRLTVL.